These 9 T cell receptor beta chains originate from one sample sequenced in a study of shared clonotypes between healthy human individuals. Using immunoSEQ multiplex PCR, the repertoire was profiled, and TCRdb retains in-frame clones only, with some absent. The sample has about 2,100,000 clones; just over 90% are singletons. CD45RO-negative, CCR7-positively selected cells formed the naive CD8 fraction, excluding terminally differentiated effector memory CD45RA+ cells. What was sequenced was naive CD8+ T cells from PBMCs. The receptors derive from a man between 18 and 29 years old in good health. Some clones in this sample may be carry-over from other donors' samples.

This chain connects TRBV19 to TRBJ2-1; weak D call: TRBD2 (6 bases). The CDR3 extends over 18 amino acids. CDR1 LNHDA and CDR2 SQIVND come from the germline V gene (reference sequence). V lost 6 bases and J lost 7, with 28 bases in between. CDR3 sequence (DNA): TGTGCCAGTAGCTATTCAGCGGGCCTCCCTAAGGCGATTAATGAGCAGTTCTTC. Translation gives CASSYSAGLPKAINEQFF.

The J gene is TRBJ2-7, the V gene TRBV27; unclear D gene. The V and J ends lost 7 bases and 2 bases respectively, with 18 bases between them. This CDR3 region has 15 residues. Germline-derived CDR1 and CDR2 are MNHEY and SMNVEV (reference sequence). For the CDR3, the DNA is TGTGCCAGCACCGCCGGTGGGCACCCCCCCTACGAGCAGTACTTC. This codes for CASTAGGHPPYEQYF.

The V call is TRBV7-9, the J call TRBJ2-3; D gene unclear. Germline-derived CDR1 and CDR2 are SEHNR and FQNEAQ (reference sequence). The V gene lost 5 bases and the J gene lost 2 bases, with 14 bases spanning the gap. This CDR3 region has 15 residues. For the CDR3, the DNA is TGTGCCAGCAGCCCCGTTTGGGCCACCACAGATACGCAGTATTTT. Its translation: CASSPVWATTDTQYF.

This chain uses TRBV4-1 with TRBJ1-1; weak D call: TRBD1 (5 bases). V was trimmed by 4 bases and J by 7 bases, leaving 19 bases between them. CDR1 is MGHRA and CDR2 is YSYEKL in the germline V gene. CDR3 size: 15 residues. The CDR3 reads CASSPTTTVRGEAFF. DNA of the CDR3: TGCGCCAGCAGCCCGACCACGACGGTGAGGGGTGAAGCTTTCTTT.

This chain connects TRBV16 to TRBJ2-2; the D call may be TRBD1 or TRBD2 (5 bases each). The CDR3 contains 18 residues. The V gene's germline CDR1 is KGHSY and CDR2 FQNENV. V was clipped by 4 bases and J by 1 base, with 19 bases between them. CDR3 nucleotide sequence: TGTGCCAGCAGCCCAAGCCCCGGTACGAGGGGGAACACCGGGGAGCTGTTTTTT. It codes for CASSPSPGTRGNTGELFF.

Worth noting for this clone: Other DNA sequences from this sample encode an identical CDR3 as well. The chain has TRBV27 and TRBJ1-1; D gene ambiguous. The V and J ends lost 3 bases and 2 bases respectively, with 10 bases between them. Germline V gene data show CDR1 as MNHEY and CDR2 as SMNVEV (reference sequence). The CDR3 is made up of 14 amino acids. CDR3 amino acids: CASSFWGGNTEAFF. The CDR3, as DNA: TGTGCCAGCAGTTTTTGGGGTGGAAACACTGAAGCTTTCTTT.

The rearrangement links TRBV28 to TRBJ2-7; 9 nucleotides match TRBD1. CDR1 and CDR2 from the germline V gene are MDHEN and SYDVKM. Trimming at V came to 6 bases and at J to 5 bases, leaving 14 bases not matched to a gene. There are 16 residues in the CDR3. CDR3 coding DNA: TGTGCCAGCAGCCACTTAACAGGGGGCGTGCTTAACGAGCAGTACTTC. It encodes CASSHLTGGVLNEQYF. Supplemented by reference TRBV28 and TRBJ2-7, the full variable domain reads DVKVTQSSRYLVKRTGEKVFLECVQDMDHENMFWYRQDPGLGLRLIYFSYDVKMKEKGDIPEGYSVSREKKERFSLILESASTNQTSMYLCASSHLTGGVLNEQYFGPGTRLTVT.

This clone has only one observation. The genes are TRBV7-3 and TRBJ2-7; 8 bases match TRBD2. V lost 2 bases and J lost 4; bases outside the gene matches: 7. The length of the CDR3 is 15 residues. Germline V lookup: CDR1 SGHTA, CDR2 FQGTGA. The CDR3 bases are TGTGCCAGCAGCTTAGCGGGAGGTGGTGCGTACGAGCAGTACTTC. This sequence encodes CASSLAGGGAYEQYF. Drawing the rest from reference TRBV7-3 and TRBJ2-7, the complete variable domain is GAGVSQTPSNKVTEKGKYVELRCDPISGHTALYWYRQSLGQGPEFLIYFQGTGAADDSGLPNDRFFAVRPEGSVSTLKIQRTERGDSAVYLCASSLAGGGAYEQYFGPGTRLTVT.

V and J are TRBV29-1 and TRBJ1-2, with 7 bases that match TRBD1. Germline values: CDR1 SQVTM, CDR2 ANQGSEA. CDR3 length: 13 amino acids. With 8 bases clipped from V and 5 bases from J, the junction kept 11 bases outside the gene matches. In DNA, the CDR3 is TGCAGCACGCAGGGGGGGGACGGGTATGGCTACACCTTC. Its protein is CSTQGGDGYGYTF.